These T cell receptor beta chains were read from a single sample in a study of T cell changes during pregnancy in multiple sclerosis. The data were produced by immunoSEQ multiplex PCR, yet TCRdb's version contains in-frame clones alone and is incomplete. The sample has 50,000 or so clones, about 90% seen once. Source: CD4+ T cells from peripheral blood mononuclear cells, taken after pregnancy. These receptors came from a female donor with multiple sclerosis, enrolled in a pregnancy study. Both conserved end residues are part of each CDR3. D genes are given only for firm matches. Clone size is stated in some rows and not others, as once, few, many or a class when expanded.

j_gene	d_gene	v_gene	abundance	CDR3aa	CDR3nt
TRBJ1-2	TRBD1	TRBV5-8	.	CASSATGQLYGYTF	TGTGCCAGCAGTGCGACGGGACAGCTATATGGCTACACCTTC
TRBJ2-7	TRBD1	TRBV14	.	CASSHRQGSRYEQYF	TGTGCCAGCAGCCACCGACAGGGATCTAGATACGAGCAGTACTTC
TRBJ2-1	.	TRBV7-2	.	CASSLAGGYTANEQFF	TGTGCCAGCAGCTTAGCAGGCGGGTACACCGCCAATGAGCAGTTCTTC
TRBJ2-7	TRBD1	TRBV10-1	.	CASSETGQSLYEQYF	TGCGCCAGCAGTGAGACGGGACAGAGCCTCTACGAGCAGTACTTC
TRBJ2-5	.	TRBV9	.	CASSVAGKETQYF	TGTGCCAGCAGCGTAGCCGGGAAGGAGACCCAGTACTTC
TRBJ1-3	TRBD1	TRBV18	.	CASSPLGQGKGNTIYF	TGTGCCAGCTCACCATTGGGACAGGGGAAAGGAAACACCATATATTTT
TRBJ2-5	TRBD2	TRBV28	.	CASSSRLAGVRETQYF	TGTGCCAGCAGTTCCCGACTAGCGGGAGTAAGAGAGACCCAGTACTTC
TRBJ1-4	TRBD1	TRBV5-1	.	CASSLGTGDEKLFF	TGCGCCAGCAGCTTGGGGACAGGGGATGAAAAACTGTTTTTT
TRBJ2-7	.	TRBV28	once	CASREQGYEQYF	TGTGCCAGCAGGGAACAGGGTTACGAGCAGTACTTC
TRBJ2-1	TRBD1	TRBV25-1	once	CASNQDRGTNEQFF	TGTGCCAGCAATCAAGACAGGGGTACGAATGAGCAGTTCTTC
TRBJ1-2	.	TRBV30	.	CAWKTGSYGYTF	TGTGCCTGGAAAACAGGGTCGTATGGCTACACCTTC
TRBJ2-1	TRBD2	TRBV5-4	.	CASSLSAGGNNEQFF	TGTGCCAGCAGCTTGTCAGCGGGAGGCAACAATGAGCAGTTCTTC
TRBJ1-1	.	TRBV21-1	.	CASSNHVTGTNTEAFF	TGTGCCAGCAGCAATCACGTAACAGGGACAAACACTGAAGCTTTCTTT
TRBJ2-7	.	TRBV7-3	.	CASSFGPGSGEQYF	TGTGCCAGCAGCTTCGGACCCGGGAGTGGCGAGCAGTACTTC
TRBJ1-1	.	TRBV6-1	once	CASSLIRGTEAFF	TGTGCCAGCAGCTTAATTAGAGGCACTGAAGCTTTCTTT
TRBJ2-7	TRBD2	TRBV5-1	.	CASSLASGSYEQYF	TGCGCCAGCAGCTTGGCTAGCGGATCCTACGAGCAGTACTTC
TRBJ2-7	.	TRBV15	.	CATSSSGGYHEQYF	TGTGCCACCAGCAGCTCGGGGGGCTACCACGAGCAGTACTTC
TRBJ2-2	.	TRBV4-1	.	CASSQVGVRTSDTGELFF	TGCGCCAGCAGCCAAGTGGGTGTGAGGACATCTGACACCGGGGAGCTGTTTTTT
TRBJ2-1	.	TRBV30	.	CAWETGNTYNEQFF	TGTGCCTGGGAAACAGGGAACACCTACAATGAGCAGTTCTTC
TRBJ1-1	TRBD1	TRBV5-6	.	CASSLGDRRLMNTEAFF	TGTGCCAGCAGCTTAGGGGACAGGAGGCTCATGAACACTGAAGCTTTCTTT
TRBJ1-4	.	TRBV7-9	.	CASSWGLREEEKLFF	TGTGCCAGCAGCTGGGGCCTCCGAGAGGAAGAAAAACTGTTTTTT
TRBJ2-1	TRBD2	TRBV18	.	CASSPARLADEQFF	TGTGCCAGCTCTCCGGCGAGACTAGCGGATGAGCAGTTCTTC
TRBJ1-2	.	TRBV29-1	.	CSVESTAGHRELNYGYTF	TGCAGCGTTGAGAGCACCGCGGGCCACCGGGAGCTCAACTATGGCTACACCTTC
TRBJ2-7	TRBD2	TRBV15	.	CATSSNRGGSYEQYF	TGTGCCACCAGCAGTAACCGGGGAGGGTCCTACGAGCAGTACTTC
TRBJ1-1	.	TRBV7-9	few	CASRPGGFTEAFF	TGTGCCAGCAGACCTGGGGGCTTCACTGAAGCTTTCTTT
TRBJ1-1	.	TRBV6-5	.	CASTSRQMTFF	TGTGCCAGCACCTCGAGGCAGATGACTTTCTTT
TRBJ2-7	TRBD2	TRBV19	.	CASSIGTSGSYEQYF	TGTGCCAGTAGTATAGGGACTAGCGGGAGCTACGAGCAGTACTTC
TRBJ1-1	.	TRBV5-1	.	CASSSTGNTEAFF	TGCGCCAGCAGCTCTACGGGGAACACTGAAGCTTTCTTT
TRBJ1-3	.	TRBV5-6	.	CASRFSSGNTIYF	TGTGCCAGCAGGTTCAGCTCTGGAAACACCATATATTTT
TRBJ1-4	.	TRBV7-9	.	CASSSYRQSKEKLFF	TGTGCCAGCAGCTCATACAGGCAGAGTAAAGAAAAACTGTTTTTT
TRBJ2-3	TRBD2	TRBV2	.	CASIKQGLAADTQYF	TGTGCCAGCATTAAACAGGGACTAGCGGCAGATACGCAGTATTTT
TRBJ1-2	.	TRBV13	once	CASRLRQGGIIAGGYTF	TGTGCCAGCAGGTTACGGCAAGGCGGGATCATCGCAGGCGGCTACACCTTC
TRBJ2-2	TRBD2	TRBV4-3	.	CASSQDSGKNTGELFF	TGCGCCAGCAGCCAAGACAGCGGGAAGAACACCGGGGAGCTGTTTTTT
TRBJ1-5	.	TRBV27	.	CASSLSAGVNQPQHF	TGTGCCAGCAGTTTATCGGCAGGGGTCAATCAGCCCCAGCATTTT
TRBJ2-5	TRBD2	TRBV9	.	CASSPQTSGRRGETQYF	TGTGCCAGCAGCCCACAGACTAGCGGGAGGCGAGGGGAGACCCAGTACTTC
TRBJ1-2	TRBD1	TRBV28	.	CASRTGGRFHGYTF	TGTGCCAGCAGAACAGGGGGCAGATTCCATGGCTACACCTTC
TRBJ2-7	TRBD1	TRBV18	.	CASSPGQGVFYEQYF	TGTGCCAGCTCACCGGGTCAGGGGGTGTTCTACGAGCAGTACTTC
TRBJ2-3	TRBD2	TRBV5-4	.	CASSPGGTRGTDTQYF	TGTGCCAGCAGCCCTGGGGGGACTAGGGGCACAGATACGCAGTATTTT
TRBJ1-3	TRBD1	TRBV9	.	CASSKTGTGGSYGNTIYF	TGTGCCAGCAGCAAAACCGGGACAGGGGGCTCTTACGGAAACACCATATATTTT
TRBJ2-5	.	TRBV5-4	.	CASTFSAGRKETQYF	TGTGCCAGCACGTTCTCGGCGGGGAGAAAAGAGACCCAGTACTTC
TRBJ2-7	TRBD1	TRBV7-9	.	CASSLVRGAGGGKEQYF	TGTGCCAGCAGCTTAGTTCGTGGGGCAGGGGGCGGGAAAGAGCAGTACTTC
TRBJ2-3	TRBD1	TRBV18	few	CASSMDRVVTDTQYF	TGTGCCAGCTCGATGGACAGGGTTGTGACAGATACGCAGTATTTT